The 18 T cell receptor beta chains given below trace back to one sample, sequenced in a study of blood T cell repertoires in COVID-19. The repertoire was sequenced with immunoSEQ multiplex PCR; TCRdb's copy has only in-frame clones and lacks some. The data hold 200,000 to 250,000 clones, with about 80% observed a single time. Material: PBMCs or T cells enriched from blood (not recorded which). All receptors derive from a man between 60 and 75 years old who had recovered from COVID-19.

V is TRBV10-1 and J is TRBJ1-4; 8 bases align to TRBD1. After removal of 3 bases from V and 8 bases from J, the junction contained 2 bases not matched to a gene. This CDR3 comprises 13 residues. Germline loops: CDR1 WNHNN, CDR2 SYGVQD (reference sequence). The chain's CDR3 is CASSDTGGEKLFF. Written as DNA, the CDR3 is TGCGCCAGCAGTGATACAGGGGGGGAAAAACTGTTTTTT.

This chain connects TRBV11-3 to TRBJ2-2; possible D gene TRBD2, 7 bases. CDR1 is SGHNT, CDR2 YENEEA, per germline. There are 17 residues in the CDR3. V lost 5 bases and J 3 bases, leaving 19 bases between the germline ends. The chain's CDR3 is CASSPRRGGTDTGELFF. CDR3 coding DNA: TGTGCCAGCAGCCCCCGGAGGGGGGGGACGGACACCGGGGAGCTGTTTTTT.

The J gene is TRBJ2-2, the V gene TRBV4-2, with 7 nucleotides matching TRBD2. Germline V gene lookup returns CDR1 LGHNA and CDR2 YNFKEQ. V trimming: 7 bases; J trimming: 7 bases; junction bases outside the gene matches: 6. This CDR3 has 13 residues. CDR3 region: CASTGGSDGELFF. CDR3 coding DNA: TGTGCCAGCACCGGGGGGAGCGACGGGGAGCTGTTTTTT.

The chain uses TRBV19 and TRBJ2-5; possibly TRBD1 for D (6 bases). The CDR3 runs to 14 residues. V dropped 6 bases and J dropped 0 bases, with 11 bases sitting between them. CDR1 and CDR2 (germline): LNHDA, SQIVND (reference sequence). The CDR3 loop reads CASRPTGYQETQYF. The CDR3 nucleotides read TGTGCCAGTAGGCCTACAGGGTACCAAGAGACCCAGTACTTC.

The genes are TRBV11-2 and TRBJ1-3; no definite D call. This CDR3 spans 14 amino acids. Germline V gives CDR1 SGHAT, CDR2 FQNNGV. The germline V and J ends were trimmed by 3 bases and 2 bases, with 8 bases remaining between them. The CDR3 DNA reads TGTGCCAGCAGCTTTAGAGTCCCTGGAAACACCATATATTTT. Translated: CASSFRVPGNTIYF.

CDR3 sequence reads: CASSYIEGANGYTF. Written as DNA, the CDR3 is TGTGCCAGCAGTTACATCGAGGGGGCGAATGGCTACACCTTC. The V call is TRBV6-6, the J call TRBJ1-2; 7 nucleotides align to TRBD1. J gave up 6 bases and V 2 bases, and 6 bases lay outside the gene matches. CDR3 length equals 14 residues. In germline, CDR1 is MNHNY, CDR2 SVGAGI (reference sequence).

The CDR3 DNA reads as TGCGCCAGCAGCTTGGATGGCATTTTGGCCGAGCAGTACTTC. It encodes CASSLDGILAEQYF. V and J are TRBV5-1 and TRBJ2-7; D not certain. Trimming shortened V by 0 bases and J by 6 bases, and 13 bases separated the two germline ends. Germline lookup yields CDR1 SGHRS and CDR2 YFSETQ. The CDR3 has 14 residues.

The chain joins TRBV7-2 to TRBJ2-1; the D gene is possibly TRBD1 (5 bases). The CDR3 has 16 residues. V was clipped by 1 base and J by 0 bases, with 10 bases between them. Germline loops: CDR1 SGHTA, CDR2 FQGNSA. The CDR3 loop reads CASSLGGDSSYNEQFF. CDR3 DNA: TGTGCCAGCAGCTTAGGGGGCGATAGCTCCTACAATGAGCAGTTCTTC.

This rearrangement joins TRBV20-1 to TRBJ1-1; 9 bases map to TRBD1. Germline trimming cut 7 bases from V and 4 bases from J; bases unmatched to any gene: 1. The CDR3 has 11 residues. CDR1 DFQATT and CDR2 SNEGSKA come from the germline V gene (reference sequence). CDR3 sequence: CSGQGGTEAFF. The CDR3 DNA reads TGCAGTGGACAGGGGGGCACTGAAGCTTTCTTT.

The chain combines TRBV29-1 with TRBJ2-6; TRBD1 might be the D (6 bases). The CDR3 is 15 amino acids. V was clipped by 1 base and J by 1 base, with 8 bases between them. Germline V gene lookup returns CDR1 SQVTM and CDR2 ANQGSEA. CDR3 bases: TGCAGCGTTGAAGGGCAGGGGTCTGGGGCCAACGTCCTGACTTTC. As protein: CSVEGQGSGANVLTF. Together with reference TRBV29-1 and TRBJ2-6, the CDR3 gives the full variable domain: SAVISQKPSRDICQRGTSLTIQCQVDSQVTMMFWYRQQPGQSLTLIATANQGSEATYESGFVIDKFPISRPNLTFSTLTVSNMSPEDSSIYLCSVEGQGSGANVLTFGAGSRLTVL.

The V call is TRBV5-1, the J call TRBJ1-2; 8 nucleotides agree with TRBD1. After removal of 2 bases from V and 4 bases from J, the junction contained 7 bases not matched to a gene. Germline lookup yields CDR1 SGHRS and CDR2 YFSETQ. The CDR3 covers 15 residues. The CDR3, as DNA: TGCGCCAGCAGCTTCGGACAGGGTCCCCTCTATGGCTACACCTTC. It is translated as CASSFGQGPLYGYTF.

This chain joins TRBV4-3 and TRBJ1-2; TRBD1 matches 9 bases. The germline CDR1 and CDR2 sequences are LGHNA and YSLEER. Trimming took 4 bases from V and 7 from J; bases not matched to a gene: 13. CDR3 size: 16 residues. This CDR3 reads CASSPQQGAQGIGYTF. CDR3 nucleotides: TGCGCCAGCAGCCCGCAACAGGGGGCGCAGGGAATTGGCTACACCTTC.

This clone was found a few times. The chain employs TRBV5-8 and TRBJ1-1; D possibly corresponds to TRBD1 (5 bases). V shed 2 bases and J shed 5 bases, with 10 bases lying between them. This CDR3 has 13 residues. Germline CDR1 is SGHTS and CDR2 is YDEGEE. This chain's CDR3 is CASSFRRGTEAFF. As DNA, the CDR3 is TGTGCCAGCAGCTTCCGCCGGGGGACTGAAGCTTTCTTT.

This clone came up a few times. The chain couples TRBV6-5 to TRBJ1-6; D ambiguous. Germline V gives CDR1 MNHEY, CDR2 SVGAGI. V lost 7 bases and J 0 bases, leaving 7 bases between the germline ends. The CDR3 extends over 14 amino acids. This chain's CDR3 is CASKRSSYNSPLHF. In DNA, the CDR3 is TGTGCCAGCAAGCGGAGCTCCTATAATTCACCCCTCCACTTT.

The chain carries TRBV15 and TRBJ1-3; D is unresolved. This CDR3 has 15 amino acids. Germline CDR1 and CDR2: LNHNV and YYDKDF (reference sequence). Trimming shortened V by 0 bases and J by 0 bases, and 6 bases separated the two germline ends. This chain's CDR3 is CATSRDYSSGNTIYF. As DNA, the CDR3 is TGTGCCACCAGCAGAGATTACAGCTCTGGAAACACCATATATTTT. Full variable domain (rest looked up from reference TRBV15 and TRBJ1-3): DAMVIQNPRYQVTQFGKPVTLSCSQTLNHNVMYWYQQKSSQAPKLLFHYYDKDFNNEADTPDNFQSRRPNTSFCFLDIRSPGLGDTAMYLCATSRDYSSGNTIYFGEGSWLTVV.

The rearrangement joins TRBV7-9 to TRBJ2-6; a possible D gene is TRBD1 (5 bases). This CDR3 has 17 amino acids. From germline, CDR1 is SEHNR and CDR2 FQNEAQ (reference sequence). Trimming removed 6 bases at V and 2 bases at J, with 17 bases between. For the CDR3, the DNA is TGTGCCAGCAGGCGAATCCAGGGCGATGCTGGGGCCAACGTCCTGACTTTC. Amino acids: CASRRIQGDAGANVLTF.

The rearrangement links TRBV19 to TRBJ1-2, with TRBD1 matching 8 bases. The V gene end was trimmed by 4 bases and the J gene end by 8 bases; junction bases not matched to a gene: 6. The length of the CDR3 is 13 residues. Germline CDR1 and CDR2: LNHDA and SQIVND (reference sequence). CDR3 DNA: TGTGCCAGTAGTACCAGGACAGGGCAAGGCTACACCTTC. It translates to CASSTRTGQGYTF.

This chain uses TRBV6-5 with TRBJ2-3; D is possibly TRBD1 (5 bases). V was cut by 2 bases and J by 4 bases, with 16 bases left in between. CDR3 size: 16 residues. Germline V gives CDR1 MNHEY, CDR2 SVGAGI. The CDR3: CASSYTGSLLADTQYF. DNA of the CDR3: TGTGCCAGCAGTTACACAGGCAGTTTATTAGCAGATACGCAGTATTTT.